This T cell receptor beta chain is from a study of blood T cell repertoires in COVID-19. The germline V and J ends were trimmed by 4 bases and 4 bases, with 11 bases remaining between them. The CDR3 has 13 residues. Germline CDR1 and CDR2: PRHDT and FYEKMQ (reference sequence). Ages ranged from roughly 18 to 100 years, with residence in about 23 US areas. Using immunoSEQ multiplex PCR, the repertoire was profiled, and TCRdb retains in-frame clones only, with some absent. The sample holds roughly 380,000 clones; roughly 90% are singletons and the top ten take approximately 0.93%. Sequencing was performed on PBMCs or T cells enriched from blood (not recorded which). This TCR came from a young woman who had been exposed to COVID-19. The chain carries TRBV13 and TRBJ2-7; D not resolved. The CDR3 sequence is CASSSKRPYEQYF. In DNA form, the CDR3 reads TGTGCCAGCAGCTCTAAGAGGCCTTACGAGCAGTACTTC.